These 18 T cell receptor beta chains share one sample of origin, sequenced in a study of blood T cell repertoires in COVID-19. Sequenced by immunoSEQ multiplex PCR; TCRdb stores in-frame clones only, minus some. The top ten clones hold around 3% of a sample with 120,000 to 150,000 clones, about 82% of them seen once. The specimen sequenced was peripheral blood. The receptors derive from a middle-aged man with acute or convalescent COVID-19.

V gene TRBV11-3 combines with J gene TRBJ2-3, with TRBD2 matching 7 bases. The germline gives CDR1 SGHNT, CDR2 YENEEA. The CDR3 sequence is 14 residues long. The ends lost 3 bases at V and 3 bases at J; junction bases unmatched: 3. In nucleotides, the CDR3 is TGTGCCAGCAGCTTCCCGGGAGGTACAGATACGCAGTATTTT. Its protein product is CASSFPGGTDTQYF. The full variable domain, in which reference TRBV11-3 and TRBJ2-3 provide the parts outside the CDR3, is EAGVVQSPRYKIIEKKQPVAFWCNPISGHNTLYWYLQNLGQGPELLIRYENEEAVDDSQLPKDRFSAERLKGVDSTLKIQPAELGDSAVYLCASSFPGGTDTQYFGPGTRLTVL.

The chain has TRBV11-3 and TRBJ2-7; TRBD1 might be the D (6 bases). CDR1 and CDR2 from the germline V gene are SGHNT and YENEEA. With 2 bases removed from V and 6 bases from J, the gap between germline ends came to 8 bases. This CDR3 has 12 residues. DNA for the CDR3: TGTGCCAGCAGCTTAACAGGGCTCGAGCAGTACTTC. The encoded protein is CASSLTGLEQYF.

The J gene is TRBJ2-3, the V gene TRBV9; 9 bases are shared with TRBD2. The CDR3 is 17 amino acids. Per the germline V gene, CDR1 is SGDLS and CDR2 is YYNGEE. V was clipped by 2 bases and J by 9 bases; unmatched bases: 16. CDR3 bases: TGTGCCAGCAGCGTTGGTGGGAAACGCGGGAGGGCTGAGACGCAGTATTTT. It translates to CASSVGGKRGRAETQYF.

This chain uses TRBV4-1 with TRBJ1-5; possible D gene TRBD1, 5 bases. The CDR3 spans 17 residues. Trimming stripped 1 base from V and 0 bases from J, with 13 bases between. CDR1 and CDR2 from the germline V gene are MGHRA and YSYEKL. The CDR3 DNA sequence: TGCGCCAGCAGCCAAGTTACTACAGGATATAGCAATCAGCCCCAGCATTTT. Encoded protein: CASSQVTTGYSNQPQHF.

The rearrangement joins TRBV2 to TRBJ2-3, with 7 bases fitting TRBD1. Looked up from germline, CDR1 is SNHLY and CDR2 is FYNNEI. This CDR3 has 18 residues. With V trimmed by 6 bases and J by 1 base, 16 bases remained unmatched. CDR3 DNA: TGTGCCAGCAGAGACGGGACAGAGGGGCCTTGGGGCACAGATACGCAGTATTTT. This sequence encodes CASRDGTEGPWGTDTQYF.

The chain carries TRBV25-1 and TRBJ2-7; 13 positions agree with TRBD2. The ends lost 6 bases at V and 2 bases at J; junction bases unmatched: 1. This CDR3 contains 14 residues. Germline V CDR1 and CDR2: MGHDK, SYGVNS. The CDR3 region is CASRTSGGPYEQYF. The CDR3 DNA sequence: TGTGCCAGCAGGACTAGCGGGGGGCCCTACGAGCAGTACTTC.

The chain couples TRBV28 to TRBJ2-7; 11 bases match TRBD1. Germline CDR1 and CDR2: MDHEN and SYDVKM. The CDR3 runs to 15 residues. Unmatched junction bases numbered 8, after V lost 3 bases and J lost 7 bases. The CDR3: CASSLSDRGQQEQYF. CDR3 DNA: TGTGCCAGCAGTTTGTCGGACAGGGGGCAACAAGAGCAGTACTTC.

The chain employs TRBV30 and TRBJ1-2; no reliable D call. The germline V and J ends were trimmed by 8 bases and 4 bases, with 23 bases remaining between them. Germline CDR1 reads GTSNPN; CDR2 reads SVGIG (reference sequence). The CDR3 loop spans 15 amino acids. The DNA for the CDR3 is TGTGCCAGAGAGGGAAATACAGTGACGAGCTATGGCTACACCTTC. Translation gives CAREGNTVTSYGYTF.

CDR3: CASSLGFGQGEGGELFF. The CDR3 DNA is TGTGCCAGCAGCTTAGGGTTCGGGCAGGGCGAAGGCGGGGAGCTGTTTTTT. The chain carries TRBV7-9 and TRBJ2-2; tentatively, D is TRBD1 (5 bases). The CDR3 runs to 17 residues. The germline V gene has CDR1 SEHNR and CDR2 FQNEAQ (reference sequence). Trimming shortened V by 1 base and J by 7 bases, and 19 bases separated the two germline ends.

This chain connects TRBV19 to TRBJ1-3, with TRBD1 matching over 7 bases. Per the germline V gene, CDR1 is LNHDA and CDR2 is SQIVND (reference sequence). The CDR3 contains 16 residues. The trim removed 5 bases at V and 4 bases at J, leaving 11 bases unmatched. The CDR3 DNA reads TGTGCCAGTAGTCCAGACAGGGTTTCCCGGGGAAACACCATATATTTT. The encoded protein is CASSPDRVSRGNTIYF.

This clone came up once. This rearrangement joins TRBV7-9 to TRBJ1-4, with 7 positions matching TRBD1. V was pared by 4 bases and J by 5 bases, with 7 bases of the junction left unmatched. Germline CDR1 reads SEHNR; CDR2 reads FQNEAQ (reference sequence). The CDR3 loop spans 15 amino acids. The CDR3 sequence: CASSSSTGKNEKLFF. The CDR3 DNA reads as TGTGCCAGCAGCTCATCGACAGGGAAAAATGAAAAACTGTTTTTT. Using reference TRBV7-9 and TRBJ1-4 for the parts outside the CDR3, the full variable domain is DTGVSQNPRHKITKRGQNVTFRCDPISEHNRLYWYRQTLGQGPEFLTYFQNEAQLEKSRLLSDRFSAERPKGSFSTLEIQRTEQGDSAMYLCASSSSTGKNEKLFFGSGTQLSVL.

This chain uses TRBV7-9 with TRBJ1-1, with a possible D match to TRBD1 (5 bases). CDR1 and CDR2 from the germline V gene are SEHNR and FQNEAQ (reference sequence). V was trimmed by 4 bases and J by 1 base, leaving 10 bases between them. This CDR3 region has 14 residues. This CDR3 is CASSWGVGNTEAFF. In DNA form, the CDR3 reads TGTGCCAGCAGCTGGGGGGTGGGGAACACTGAAGCTTTCTTT.

The V call is TRBV11-2, the J call TRBJ2-3; 8 bases align to TRBD2. The CDR3 extends over 15 amino acids. The junction had 7 bases not matched to a gene; V was cut back by 5 bases and J by 3 bases. Germline V gene sequence: CDR1 SGHAT, CDR2 FQNNGV. CDR3 sequence (DNA): TGTGCCAGCAGCCGGGGGGGAGCGGGGACAGATACGCAGTATTTT. Translating gives CASSRGGAGTDTQYF.

The rearrangement uses TRBV9 and TRBJ2-3; D gene ambiguous. The V end lost 2 bases, the J end lost 2 bases, and 15 bases lay between the germline ends. The CDR3 extends over 16 amino acids. In germline, CDR1 is SGDLS, CDR2 YYNGEE. CDR3 sequence (DNA): TGTGCCAGCAGCGTCGCCCAAGGAGCAATCACAGATACGCAGTATTTT. It encodes CASSVAQGAITDTQYF.

The J gene is TRBJ1-6, the V gene TRBV5-1; 9 nucleotides agree with TRBD1. There are 18 residues in the CDR3. The ends lost 0 bases at V and 10 bases at J; junction bases unmatched: 14. The V gene's germline CDR1 is SGHRS and CDR2 YFSETQ. The CDR3 sequence is CASSLGGGGQGSRSPLHF. CDR3 bases: TGCGCCAGCAGCTTGGGCGGAGGCGGACAGGGGAGTAGATCACCCCTCCACTTT. The full variable domain, rest sourced from reference TRBV5-1 and TRBJ1-6, is KAGVTQTPRYLIKTRGQQVTLSCSPISGHRSVSWYQQTPGQGLQFLFEYFSETQRNKGNFPGRFSGRQFSNSRSEMNVSTLELGDSALYLCASSLGGGGQGSRSPLHFGNGTRLTVT.

This chain connects TRBV2 to TRBJ1-3; TRBD1 matches 7 bases. Per the germline V gene, CDR1 is SNHLY and CDR2 is FYNNEI. The J segment lost 0 bases and the V segment lost 6 bases, leaving 8 bases of the junction unmatched. The CDR3 runs to 16 residues. In DNA form, the CDR3 reads TGTGCCAGCAGCCTAACGACAGGGATCTCTGGAAACACCATATATTTT. This gives the protein CASSLTTGISGNTIYF.

The chain is built from TRBV2 and TRBJ2-5, with D tentatively TRBD1 (6 bases). Per the germline V gene, CDR1 is SNHLY and CDR2 is FYNNEI. The germline V and J ends were trimmed by 7 bases and 5 bases, with 17 bases remaining between them. This CDR3 spans 14 amino acids. The CDR3 loop reads CASKPDRTWETQYF. The CDR3 bases are TGTGCCAGCAAACCTGACAGGACCTGGGAGACCCAGTACTTC.

The genes are TRBV30 and TRBJ2-7, with TRBD2 identical over 14 bases. This CDR3 spans 14 amino acids. Germline-derived CDR1 and CDR2 are GTSNPN and SVGIG (reference sequence). J was trimmed by 5 bases and V by 8 bases; bases with no gene match: 8. For the CDR3, the DNA is TGTGCCAGTAGGACTAGCGGGGGGAGGCACGAGCAGTACTTC. Protein sequence: CASRTSGGRHEQYF.